One and the same sample provided the 17 T cell receptor beta chains below, sequenced in a study of T cells in Graves' hyperthyroidism and ophthalmopathy. There were TCR beta CDR3 regions amplified from RNA transcripts. HTBI primers were the set used in a first-round RT-PCR of the TCR CDR3. TCRdb reprocessed the multiplex PCR reads with MiXCR, giving one entry per CDR3 protein. The sample has fewer than 350,000 distinct CDR3 sequences, roughly 20% seen once; the top ten hold 35% to 45%. The specimen was blood. These receptors were collected from a man aged 50-59 years with Graves' ophthalmopathy.

In its sample, this clonotype was seen a few times. The rearrangement uses TRBV6-1 and TRBJ1-2; TRBD1 is a possible D gene (6 bases). Looked up from germline, CDR1 is MNHNS and CDR2 is SASEGT. This CDR3 has 14 residues. V was pared by 6 bases and J by 5 bases, with 16 bases between. CDR3 loop: CASRSPRGSYGYTF. Written as DNA, the CDR3 is TGTGCCAGCAGGTCCCCCAGGGGTTCTTATGGCTACACCTTC.

A few counts support this clonotype. The V gene is TRBV20-1, the J gene TRBJ2-7; D ambiguous. From germline, CDR1 is DFQATT and CDR2 SNEGSKA (reference sequence). The CDR3 covers 14 residues. The V gene lost 0 bases and the J gene lost 4 bases, with 13 bases spanning the gap. CDR3 nucleotide sequence: TGCAGTGCTAGAGACCCCGCTAGAACTTACGAGCAGTACTTC. Its protein product is CSARDPARTYEQYF.

This clonotype was observed a single time. The chain has TRBV7-2 and TRBJ1-2, with D maybe TRBD1 (6 bases). The CDR3 covers 14 residues. Germline V gene sequence: CDR1 SGHTA, CDR2 FQGNSA. V lost 7 bases to trimming and J lost 5 bases, with 17 bases between them. The CDR3 DNA reads TGTGCCAGCATGCGCGGCGGGCAGGGGTATGGCTACACCTTC. Amino acids: CASMRGGQGYGYTF.

A few counts support this clonotype. The rearrangement links TRBV6-1 to TRBJ2-7; D not resolved. Between the trimmed V and J ends, which lost 6 bases and 7 bases, there was a span of 10 bases. This CDR3 is 11 amino acids long. Germline V gives CDR1 MNHNS, CDR2 SASEGT. In nucleotides, the CDR3 is TGTGCCAGCAGATCCTTGGAGGAGCAGTACTTC. Its protein is CASRSLEEQYF.

This clonotype was observed a few times. This chain joins TRBV30 and TRBJ1-1, with D possibly matching TRBD1 (5 bases). Germline CDR1 GTSNPN, CDR2 SVGIG (reference sequence). V dropped 4 bases and J dropped 7 bases, with 16 bases sitting between them. The CDR3 runs to 13 residues. The CDR3 spells CAWIKGQAGEAFF. The CDR3 DNA follows: TGTGCCTGGATTAAAGGACAAGCGGGTGAAGCTTTCTTT.

The table lists this clonotype with many counts. The chain uses TRBV7-9 and TRBJ1-5; D is unclear. Deletions cut 9 bases from V and 7 bases from J, with 16 bases between. This CDR3 spans 13 amino acids. From germline, CDR1 is SEHNR and CDR2 FQNEAQ (reference sequence). The CDR3 spells CASSQSVYQPQHF. The CDR3 nucleotides read TGTGCCAGTAGTCAGTCGGTGTACCAGCCCCAGCATTTT.

A few counts support this clonotype. The chain has TRBV6-5 and TRBJ2-1; a possible D gene is TRBD2 (5 bases). Trimming stripped 1 base from V and 0 bases from J, with 10 bases between. Germline-derived CDR1 and CDR2 are MNHEY and SVGAGI. The CDR3 is made up of 16 amino acids. CDR3 region: CASSYLASSSYNEQFF. In DNA form, the CDR3 reads TGTGCCAGCAGTTACTTAGCGTCCAGCTCCTACAATGAGCAGTTCTTC.

In its sample, this clonotype was seen many times. The genes are TRBV20-1 and TRBJ2-5; 11 bases are a match to TRBD2. This CDR3 has 14 amino acids. Looked up from germline, CDR1 is DFQATT and CDR2 is SNEGSKA (reference sequence). V lost 0 bases, J lost 5 bases, and 2 bases stayed unmatched. The chain's CDR3 is CSARDRTSGETQYF. As DNA, the CDR3 is TGCAGTGCTAGAGATCGGACTAGCGGGGAGACCCAGTACTTC.

The chain uses TRBV20-1 and TRBJ2-1; no clear D gene. Deletions cut 0 bases from V and 6 bases from J, with 12 bases between. Germline V gene lookup returns CDR1 DFQATT and CDR2 SNEGSKA (reference sequence). This CDR3 has 14 amino acids. The CDR3 coding sequence is TGCAGTGCTAGAGAGGCGGTAGTACCCAATGAGCAGTTCTTC. It yields the protein CSAREAVVPNEQFF.

This clonotype was seen many times. CDR3 DNA sequence: TGTGCCAGCAGCCGGACAGGGTCGGTGTTGGAGACCCAGTACTTC. Protein: CASSRTGSVLETQYF. The chain is built from TRBV11-3 and TRBJ2-5, with TRBD1 identical over 8 bases. The J segment lost 5 bases and the V segment lost 5 bases, leaving 10 bases of the junction unmatched. Germline CDR1 SGHNT, CDR2 YENEEA. The CDR3 spans 15 residues.

This clonotype was detected only a few times. The chain uses TRBV30 and TRBJ1-3; D is unclear. Germline CDR1 reads GTSNPN; CDR2 reads SVGIG (reference sequence). V was shortened by 6 bases and J by 2 bases, with 11 bases between the two germline ends. This CDR3 region has 13 residues. This CDR3 reads CACDSRPGNTIYF. The CDR3, as DNA: TGTGCCTGTGACTCGCGGCCTGGAAACACCATATATTTT.

This clonotype appeared many times. V usage is TRBV7-9 and J usage is TRBJ2-1, with TRBD2 matching over 13 bases. The germline CDR1 and CDR2 sequences are SEHNR and FQNEAQ (reference sequence). Trimming cost V 0 bases and J 9 bases; bases outside gene matches: 8. The CDR3 spans 17 residues. This chain's CDR3 is CASSLARTSGSPIEQFF. DNA for the CDR3: TGTGCCAGCAGCTTAGCCCGGACTAGCGGGAGTCCCATTGAGCAGTTCTTC.

This clonotype was seen more than once but under ten times. The rearrangement uses TRBV9 and TRBJ2-7, with 7 bases matching TRBD1. Germline-derived CDR1 and CDR2 are SGDLS and YYNGEE. J gave up 5 bases and V 4 bases, and 9 bases lay outside the gene matches. This CDR3 contains 14 residues. Here the CDR3 DNA reads TGTGCCAGCAGCACCCGACAGGGTTTGGACGAGCAGTACTTC. It is translated as CASSTRQGLDEQYF. Looking up the rest from reference TRBV9 and TRBJ2-7 gives the full variable domain: DSGVTQTPKHLITATGQRVTLRCSPRSGDLSVYWYQQSLDQGLQFLIQYYNGEERAKGNILERFSAQQFPDLHSELNLSSLELGDSALYFCASSTRQGLDEQYFGPGTRLTVT.

The table lists this clonotype with many counts. The J gene is TRBJ1-1, the V gene TRBV18; TRBD1 is a possible D gene (6 bases). Trimming shortened V by 3 bases and J by 1 base, and 9 bases separated the two germline ends. In germline, CDR1 is KGHSH, CDR2 LQKENI. The CDR3 extends over 14 amino acids. The DNA of the CDR3 is TGTGCCAGCTCACCGGGGGCCCCGAACACTGAAGCTTTCTTT. This gives the protein CASSPGAPNTEAFF.

Ten or more counts support this clonotype. The genes are TRBV7-3 and TRBJ2-7; 14 positions agree with TRBD2. Germline lookup yields CDR1 SGHTA and CDR2 FQGTGA. The CDR3 is 14 residues long. V gave up 2 bases and J gave up 6 bases; unmatched junction bases: 0. CDR3 loop: CASSLGTSGSEQYF. The DNA for the CDR3 is TGTGCCAGCAGCTTAGGGACTAGCGGGAGCGAGCAGTACTTC.

This clonotype was recorded a few times. The chain is built from TRBV7-6 and TRBJ2-7; 7 positions agree with TRBD1. Per the germline V gene, CDR1 is SGHVS and CDR2 is FNYEAQ. Losses at the gene ends were 5 bases for V and 1 base for J; bases not matched to a gene: 5. The CDR3 has 14 amino acids. The CDR3 here is CASSPQGTSYEQYF. The CDR3 DNA reads as TGTGCCAGCAGCCCACAGGGGACATCCTACGAGCAGTACTTC.

In its sample, this clonotype was seen many times. CDR3 loop: CASSRRESTGELFF. In DNA, the CDR3 is TGTGCCAGCAGCCGCCGGGAGTCCACCGGGGAGCTGTTTTTT. The genes are TRBV12-3 or TRBV12-4 and TRBJ2-2; a weak D match, TRBD2 (6 bases). V gave up 6 bases and J gave up 4 bases, with 12 bases separating them. CDR3 size: 14 residues.